At least ten counts were recorded for the clone carrying this TCR beta chain. Its antigen is not identified. CDR3 length: 15 amino acids. Deletions cut 2 bases from V and 0 bases from J, with 11 bases between. Germline loops: CDR1 MNHEY, CDR2 SVGEGT. Graves' hyperthyroidism qualified as stable when ophthalmopathy did not progress within 18 months. Disease duration under 2 months; hyperthyroidism patients were aged 18 to 65. TCR beta CDR3 regions were amplified from RNA. Carried out on the TCR CDR3, a first-round RT-PCR used the HTBI primer set. TCRdb re-analysed the multiplex PCR reads in MiXCR, keeping a single row per CDR3 protein. The table has more than 550,000 distinct CDR3 sequences, 15% to 20% seen once. This sample was taken from a study of T cells in Graves' hyperthyroidism and ophthalmopathy. Overall study results and limits: Most clonotypes expanded in the thyroid (above 0.001) were also present in blood. Ophthalmopathy, as predicted by the model, came a median 6.5 months after the prediction.

The chain joins TRBV6-2 or TRBV6-3 to TRBJ2-7; D is perhaps TRBD1 (6 bases). What was sequenced was blood. This TCR came from a man in his fifties or sixties with Graves' hyperthyroidism. CDR3 amino acids: CASSYGQGSSYEQYF. CDR3 DNA: TGTGCCAGCAGTTACGGCCAGGGGAGCTCCTACGAGCAGTACTTC.